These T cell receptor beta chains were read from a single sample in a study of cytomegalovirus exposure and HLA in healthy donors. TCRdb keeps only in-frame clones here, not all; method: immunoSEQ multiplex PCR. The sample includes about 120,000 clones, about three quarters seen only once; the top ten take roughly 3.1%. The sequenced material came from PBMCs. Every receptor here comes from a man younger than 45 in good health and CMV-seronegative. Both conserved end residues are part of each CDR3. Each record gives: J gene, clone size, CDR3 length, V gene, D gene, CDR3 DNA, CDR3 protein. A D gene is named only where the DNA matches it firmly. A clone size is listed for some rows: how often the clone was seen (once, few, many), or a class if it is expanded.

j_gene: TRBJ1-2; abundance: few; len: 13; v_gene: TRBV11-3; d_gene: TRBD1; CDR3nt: TGTGCCAGCAGCTTACGGACAGGGTCTGGCTACACCTTC; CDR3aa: CASSLRTGSGYTF
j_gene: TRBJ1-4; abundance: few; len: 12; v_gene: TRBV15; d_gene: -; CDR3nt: TGTGCCACCAGCAGCAAACAGGGTGAACTGTTTTTT; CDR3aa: CATSSKQGELFF
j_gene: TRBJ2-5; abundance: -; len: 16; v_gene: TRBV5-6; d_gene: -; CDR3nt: TGTGCCAGCAGCCGTCTTATAAGCGGAGAAGAAGAGACCCAGTACTTC; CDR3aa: CASSRLISGEEETQYF
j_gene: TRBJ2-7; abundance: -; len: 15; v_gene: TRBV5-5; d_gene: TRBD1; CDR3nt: TGTGCCAGCAGCTTGAGCAGGGGGTTAGGCCACGAGCAGTACTTC; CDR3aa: CASSLSRGLGHEQYF
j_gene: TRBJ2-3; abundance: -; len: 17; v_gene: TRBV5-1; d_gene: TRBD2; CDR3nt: TGCGCCAGCAGCTTGGAGGTCCGCTGGGGGGGAACAGATACGCAGTATTTT; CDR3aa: CASSLEVRWGGTDTQYF
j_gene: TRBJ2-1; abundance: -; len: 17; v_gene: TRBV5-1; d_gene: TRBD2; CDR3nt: TGCGCCAGCAGCTTGGCCGAGGCTAGCGGGGGGCACAATGAGCAGTTCTTC; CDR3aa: CASSLAEASGGHNEQFF
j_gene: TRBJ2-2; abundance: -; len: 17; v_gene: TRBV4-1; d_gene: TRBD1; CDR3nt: TGCGCCAGCAGCCAAGATCCCGGGACAGGGGATTCCGGGGAGCTGTTTTTT; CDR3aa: CASSQDPGTGDSGELFF
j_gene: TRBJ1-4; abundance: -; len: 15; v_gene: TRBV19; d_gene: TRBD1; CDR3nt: TGTGCCAGTAGACTGGACAGGTCAACTAATGAAAAACTGTTTTTT; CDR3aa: CASRLDRSTNEKLFF
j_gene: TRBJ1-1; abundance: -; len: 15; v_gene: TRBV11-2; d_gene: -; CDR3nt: TGTGCCAGCAGCTTAGATCCAGGAATGAACACTGAAGCTTTCTTT; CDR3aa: CASSLDPGMNTEAFF
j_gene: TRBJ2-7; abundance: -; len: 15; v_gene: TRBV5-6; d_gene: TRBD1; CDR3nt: TGTGCCAGCAGCGGGACCGGGACAGGGGCCTACGAGCAGTACTTC; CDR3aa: CASSGTGTGAYEQYF
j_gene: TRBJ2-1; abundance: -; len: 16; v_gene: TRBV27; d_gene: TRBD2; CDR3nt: TGTGCCAGCAGTTTATCGCGCGGGGGGGCCTACAATGAGCAGTTCTTC; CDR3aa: CASSLSRGGAYNEQFF
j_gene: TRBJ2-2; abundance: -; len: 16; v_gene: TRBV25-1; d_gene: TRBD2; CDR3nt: TGTGCCAGCACGGTGGCGGGAGGTGGGAACACCGGGGAGCTGTTTTTT; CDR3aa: CASTVAGGGNTGELFF
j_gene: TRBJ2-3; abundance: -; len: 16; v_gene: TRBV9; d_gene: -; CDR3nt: TGTGCCAGCAGCCCCAATAGCGGAGGGTTCACAGATACGCAGTATTTT; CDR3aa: CASSPNSGGFTDTQYF
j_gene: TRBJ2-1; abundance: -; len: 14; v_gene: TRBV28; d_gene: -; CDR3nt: TGTGCCAGCAGCTCCCCAGGGGCCTACAATGAGCAGTTCTTC; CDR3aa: CASSSPGAYNEQFF
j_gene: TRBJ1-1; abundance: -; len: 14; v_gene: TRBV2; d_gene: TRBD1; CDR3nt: TGTGCCAGCACGGGACAGGGGGGTAACACTGAAGCTTTCTTT; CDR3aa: CASTGQGGNTEAFF
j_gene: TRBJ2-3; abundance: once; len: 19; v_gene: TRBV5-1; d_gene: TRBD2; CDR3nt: TGCGCCAGCAGCCTGGCGGGACTAGCGGACCTTCCGGACATGAATACGCAGTATTTT; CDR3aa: CASSLAGLADLPDMNTQYF
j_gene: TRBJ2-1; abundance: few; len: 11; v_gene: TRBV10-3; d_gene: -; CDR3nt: TGTGCCATCAGTCCCGGCAATGAGCAGTTCTTC; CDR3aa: CAISPGNEQFF
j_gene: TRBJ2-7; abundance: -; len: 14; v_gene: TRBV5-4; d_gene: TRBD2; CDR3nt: TGTGCCAGCAGCGCACCGGGACTAGGCTACGAGCAGTACTTC; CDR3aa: CASSAPGLGYEQYF
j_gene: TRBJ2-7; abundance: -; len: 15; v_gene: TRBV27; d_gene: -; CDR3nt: TGTGCCAGCAGTTTATCTTCCCAGGGGCCCTACGAGCAGTACTTC; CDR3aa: CASSLSSQGPYEQYF
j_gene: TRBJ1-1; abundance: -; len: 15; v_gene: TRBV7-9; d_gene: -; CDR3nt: TGTGCCAGCAGCTACCCTCCCGGGGGGGACACTGAAGCTTTCTTT; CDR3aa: CASSYPPGGDTEAFF
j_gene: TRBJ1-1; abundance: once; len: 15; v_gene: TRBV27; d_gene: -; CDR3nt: TGTGCCAGCAGTTTATTGGGCAGGGGATCCACTGAAGCTTTCTTT; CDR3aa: CASSLLGRGSTEAFF
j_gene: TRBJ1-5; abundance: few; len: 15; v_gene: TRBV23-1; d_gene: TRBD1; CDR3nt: TGCGCCAGCAGTCCAATGGGGACAGGGGATCAGGCCCAGCATTTT; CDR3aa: CASSPMGTGDQAQHF
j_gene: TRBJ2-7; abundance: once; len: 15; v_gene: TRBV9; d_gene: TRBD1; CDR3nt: TGTGCCAGCACCGACCGGGACAGCCGAAACTACGAGCAGTACTTC; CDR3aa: CASTDRDSRNYEQYF
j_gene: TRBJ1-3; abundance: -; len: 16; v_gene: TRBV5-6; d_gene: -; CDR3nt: TGTGCCAGCAGCTTGGTGCATGCGAGCTCTGGAAACACCATATATTTT; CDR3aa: CASSLVHASSGNTIYF
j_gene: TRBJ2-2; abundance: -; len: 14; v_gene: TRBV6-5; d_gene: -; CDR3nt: TGTGCCAGCACCCCGAGAGGGGGGGCCGGGGAGCTGTTTTTT; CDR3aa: CASTPRGGAGELFF
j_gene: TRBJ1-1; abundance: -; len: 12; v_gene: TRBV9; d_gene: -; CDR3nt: TGTGCCAGCAGCGTAGGAGGTGTTGAAGCTTTCTTT; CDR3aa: CASSVGGVEAFF
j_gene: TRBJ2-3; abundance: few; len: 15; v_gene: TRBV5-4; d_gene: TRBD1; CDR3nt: TGTGCCAGCAGCTCCGGGACAGCGAGCACAGATACGCAGTATTTT; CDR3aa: CASSSGTASTDTQYF
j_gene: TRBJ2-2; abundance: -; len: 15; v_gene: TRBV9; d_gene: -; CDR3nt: TGTGCCAGCAGCGTAGAATCCAGGTACACCGGGGAGCTGTTTTTT; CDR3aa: CASSVESRYTGELFF
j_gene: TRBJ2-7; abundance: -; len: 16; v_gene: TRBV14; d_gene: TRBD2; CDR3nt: TGTGCCAGCAGCCTCGGTACGGGAGGCCCAAACTACGAGCAGTACTTC; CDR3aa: CASSLGTGGPNYEQYF
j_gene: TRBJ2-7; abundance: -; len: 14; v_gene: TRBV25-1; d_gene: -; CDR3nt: TGTGCCAGCAGTGAAGTTCGGGGTAAGAACGAGCAGTACTTC; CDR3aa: CASSEVRGKNEQYF
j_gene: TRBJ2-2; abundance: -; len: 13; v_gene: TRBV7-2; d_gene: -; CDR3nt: TGTGCCAGCACCTTACTAGGAAACGGGGAGCTGTTTTTT; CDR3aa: CASTLLGNGELFF
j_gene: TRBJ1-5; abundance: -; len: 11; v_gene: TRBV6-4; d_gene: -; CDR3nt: TGTGCCAATTCCACAGCTCAGCCCCAGCATTTT; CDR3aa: CANSTAQPQHF
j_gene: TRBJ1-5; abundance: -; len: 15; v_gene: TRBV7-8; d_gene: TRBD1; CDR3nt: TGTGCCAGCAGCTCACGGACAGGGGGCAATCAGCCCCAGCATTTT; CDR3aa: CASSSRTGGNQPQHF
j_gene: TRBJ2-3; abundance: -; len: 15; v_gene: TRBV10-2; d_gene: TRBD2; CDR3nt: TGCGCCAGCGGAGGAGTGACGGGGGGTACAGATACGCAGTATTTT; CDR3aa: CASGGVTGGTDTQYF
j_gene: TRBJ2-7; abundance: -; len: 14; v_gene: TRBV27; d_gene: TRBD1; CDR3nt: TGTGCCAGCAGTTTAAGCGGACAGGCCTACGAGCAGTACTTC; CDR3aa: CASSLSGQAYEQYF
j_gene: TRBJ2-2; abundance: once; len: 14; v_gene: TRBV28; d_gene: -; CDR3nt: TGTGCCAGCAGTTTTTTCTCGAACACCGGGGAGCTGTTTTTT; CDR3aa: CASSFFSNTGELFF
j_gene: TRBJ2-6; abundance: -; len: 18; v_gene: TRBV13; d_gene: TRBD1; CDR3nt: TGTGCCAGCAGCTTAGTACGACAGGGGGCGCATGGGGCCAACGTCCTGACTTTC; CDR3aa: CASSLVRQGAHGANVLTF
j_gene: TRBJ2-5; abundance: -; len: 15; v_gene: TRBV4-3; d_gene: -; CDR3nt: TGCGCCAGCAGCCAAGATGTTGGAGGGACGGGGACCCAGTACTTC; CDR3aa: CASSQDVGGTGTQYF
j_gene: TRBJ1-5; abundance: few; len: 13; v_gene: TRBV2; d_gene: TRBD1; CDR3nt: TGTGCCAGCAGAGATACAGGGGAACAGCCCCAGCATTTT; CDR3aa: CASRDTGEQPQHF
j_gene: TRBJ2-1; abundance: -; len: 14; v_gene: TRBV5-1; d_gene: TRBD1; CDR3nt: TGCGCCAGCAGCTTGGGGGACAGGATCAATGAGCAGTTCTTC; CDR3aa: CASSLGDRINEQFF
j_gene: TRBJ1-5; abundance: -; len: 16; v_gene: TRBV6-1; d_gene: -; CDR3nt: TGTGCCAGCAGTGAAGCCCGTTCCCAGGGGAATCAGCCCCAGCATTTT; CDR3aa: CASSEARSQGNQPQHF
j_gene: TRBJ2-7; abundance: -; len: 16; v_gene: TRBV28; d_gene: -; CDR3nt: TGTGCCAGCTTCCCCCAGGTAGGGGTCTCCTCCTACGAGCAGTACTTC; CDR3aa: CASFPQVGVSSYEQYF
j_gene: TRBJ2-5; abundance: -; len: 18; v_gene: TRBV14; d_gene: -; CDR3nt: TGTGCCAGCAGCCATGAAGGTGGTTACAGGGCTTCGTTGGAGACCCAGTACTTC; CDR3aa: CASSHEGGYRASLETQYF
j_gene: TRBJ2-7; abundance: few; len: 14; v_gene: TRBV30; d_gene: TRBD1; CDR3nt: TGTGCCTGGAGCAGGGACAGGGGGCGGCACGAGCAGTACTTC; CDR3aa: CAWSRDRGRHEQYF
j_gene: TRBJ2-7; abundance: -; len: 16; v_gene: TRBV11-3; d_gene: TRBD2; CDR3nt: TGTGCCAGCAGCTTAGGGACTAGCGGGGGCTCCTACGAGCAGTACTTC; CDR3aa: CASSLGTSGGSYEQYF
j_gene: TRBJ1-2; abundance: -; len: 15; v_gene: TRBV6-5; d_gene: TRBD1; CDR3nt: TGTGCCAGCAGAGACCACAGGGGGCATCGCTATGGCTACACCTTC; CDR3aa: CASRDHRGHRYGYTF